This T cell receptor beta chain came from a study of vaccination effects on CD4 cells after COVID-19. Measured with immunoSEQ multiplex PCR; TCRdb has only the in-frame clones, and not every one. The data hold tens of thousands of clones, with more than 70% observed a single time. Antigen-specific CD4+ T cells were expanded (with viral peptide pools) by the ViraFEST assay ahead of sequencing. The culture ran for about 10 days, and then CD4+ T cells were isolated. None of the vaccinated had previously contracted SARS-CoV-2, and their nucleocapsid antibodies tested negative. Note on this clone: No antigen is known for it.

The material sequenced was CD4+ T cells from PBMCs cultured with SARS-CoV-2 spike peptides, taken before COVID-19 vaccination. The sequence derives from a human donor who received a COVID-19 vaccine.

CDR3 coding DNA: TGTGCCAGCAGTGAAGGTAGCGGGAGGGCCACAGATACGCAGTATTTT. Amino acid sequence: CASSEGSGRATDTQYF. The chain joins TRBV2 to TRBJ2-3; 11 bases agree with TRBD2. CDR3 length: 16 amino acids. The ends lost 1 base at V and 2 bases at J; junction bases unmatched: 2. Germline values: CDR1 SNHLY, CDR2 FYNNEI.